This entry is about one T cell receptor beta chain. Its cognate antigen is unknown. Other nucleotide sequences from this sample produce the same CDR3. These data originate in a study of shared clonotypes between healthy human individuals. With 6 bases clipped from V and 0 bases from J, the junction kept 5 bases outside the gene matches. Germline V gene lookup returns CDR1 MNHEY and CDR2 SMNVEV (reference sequence). The CDR3 is 15 amino acids. Whole-study results and caveats: Only blood samples were collected, and tissue repertoires likely differ. The sharing of 4% to 5.5% of naive CD4 clonotypes was seen across a handful of donors.

Method: immunoSEQ multiplex PCR; TCRdb's copy keeps in-frame clones and lacks some. The sample lists about 2.1 million clones, about 92% occurring once. Positive CCR7 selection of CD45RO-negative cells yielded the naive CD8 cells, and terminally differentiated effector memory CD45RA+ cells were excluded. The receptor's source is a man younger than 30 in good health. Some clones in this sample may be carry-over from other donors' samples. The chain couples TRBV27 to TRBJ1-5; TRBD1 matches at 7 bases. Sequenced: naive CD8+ T cells from PBMCs. In DNA form, the CDR3 reads TGTGCCAGCAGCCTGACAGGGATTAGCAATCAGCCCCAGCATTTT. It translates to CASSLTGISNQPQHF.